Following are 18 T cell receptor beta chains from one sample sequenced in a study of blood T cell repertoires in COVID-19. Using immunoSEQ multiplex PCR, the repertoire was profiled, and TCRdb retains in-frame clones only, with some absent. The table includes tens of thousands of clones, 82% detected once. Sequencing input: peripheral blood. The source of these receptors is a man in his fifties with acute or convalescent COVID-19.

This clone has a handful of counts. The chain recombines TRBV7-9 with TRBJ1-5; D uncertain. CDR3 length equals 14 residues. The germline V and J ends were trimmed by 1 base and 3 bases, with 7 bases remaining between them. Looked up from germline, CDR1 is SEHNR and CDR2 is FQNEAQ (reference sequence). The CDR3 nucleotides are TGTGCCAGCAGCTTAGGACAAGTCAATCAGCCCCAGCATTTT. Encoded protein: CASSLGQVNQPQHF.

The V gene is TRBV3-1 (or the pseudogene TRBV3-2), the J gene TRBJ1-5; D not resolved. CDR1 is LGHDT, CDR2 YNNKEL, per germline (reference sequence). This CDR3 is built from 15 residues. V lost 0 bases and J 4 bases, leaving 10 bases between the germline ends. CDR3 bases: TGTGCCAGCAGCCAAGATAGTACGGGAAATCAGCCCCAGCATTTT. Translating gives CASSQDSTGNQPQHF.

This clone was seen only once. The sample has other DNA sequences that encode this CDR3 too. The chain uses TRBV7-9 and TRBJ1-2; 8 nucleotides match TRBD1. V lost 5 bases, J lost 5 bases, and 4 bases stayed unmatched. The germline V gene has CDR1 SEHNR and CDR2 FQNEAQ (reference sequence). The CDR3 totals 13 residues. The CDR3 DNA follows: TGTGCCAGCAGCCAGGGGGCGGATTATGGCTACACCTTC. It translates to CASSQGADYGYTF.

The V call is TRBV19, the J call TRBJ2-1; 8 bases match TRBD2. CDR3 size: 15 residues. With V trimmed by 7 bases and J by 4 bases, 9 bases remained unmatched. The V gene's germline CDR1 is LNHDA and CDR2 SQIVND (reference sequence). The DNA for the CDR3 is TGTGCCAGTAAGAAGTATAGCGGGGAATACAATGAGCAGTTCTTC. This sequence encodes CASKKYSGEYNEQFF. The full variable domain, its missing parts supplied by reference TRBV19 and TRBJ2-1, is DGGITQSPKYLFRKEGQNVTLSCEQNLNHDAMYWYRQDPGQGLRLIYYSQIVNDFQKGDIAEGYSVSREKKESFPLTVTSAQKNPTAFYLCASKKYSGEYNEQFFGPGTRLTVL.

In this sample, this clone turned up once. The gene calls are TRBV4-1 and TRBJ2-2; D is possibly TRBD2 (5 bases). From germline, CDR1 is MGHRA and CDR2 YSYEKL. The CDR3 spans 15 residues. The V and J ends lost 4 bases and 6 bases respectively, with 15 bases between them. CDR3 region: CASSLEASLPGELFF. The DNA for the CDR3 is TGCGCCAGCAGCCTGGAGGCTAGTCTGCCCGGGGAGCTGTTTTTT.

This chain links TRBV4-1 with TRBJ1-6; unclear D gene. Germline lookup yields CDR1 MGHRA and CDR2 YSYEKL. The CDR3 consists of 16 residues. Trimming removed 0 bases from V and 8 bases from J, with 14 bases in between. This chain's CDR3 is CASSQDFQIQDSPLHF. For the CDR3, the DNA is TGCGCCAGCAGCCAAGATTTCCAGATACAAGATTCACCCCTCCACTTT.

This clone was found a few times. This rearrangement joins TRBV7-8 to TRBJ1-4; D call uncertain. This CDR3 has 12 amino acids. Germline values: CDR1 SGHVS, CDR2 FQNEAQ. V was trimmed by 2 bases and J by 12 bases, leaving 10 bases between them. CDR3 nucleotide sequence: TGTGCCAGCAGCTTAAACCTCGGAGAACTGTTTTTT. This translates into CASSLNLGELFF. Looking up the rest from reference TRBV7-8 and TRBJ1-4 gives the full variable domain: GAGVSQSPRYKVAKRGQDVALRCDPISGHVSLFWYQQALGQGPEFLTYFQNEAQLDKSGLPSDRFFAERPEGSVSTLKIQRTQQEDSAVYLCASSLNLGELFFGSGTQLSVL.

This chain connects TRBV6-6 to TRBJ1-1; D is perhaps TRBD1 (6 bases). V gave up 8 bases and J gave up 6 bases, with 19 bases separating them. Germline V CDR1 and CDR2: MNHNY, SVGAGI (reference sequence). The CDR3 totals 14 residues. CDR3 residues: CASAPVGGRAEAFF. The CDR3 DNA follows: TGTGCCAGCGCCCCAGTTGGGGGCAGAGCTGAAGCTTTCTTT.

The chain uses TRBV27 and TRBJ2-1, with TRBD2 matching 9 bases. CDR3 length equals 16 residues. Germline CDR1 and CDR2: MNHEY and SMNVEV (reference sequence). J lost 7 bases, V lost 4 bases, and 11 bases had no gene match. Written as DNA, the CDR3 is TGTGCCAGCAGTTCGGGCGGGAGGGCCCGGTGGAATGAGCAGTTCTTC. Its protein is CASSSGGRARWNEQFF.

For the CDR3, the DNA is TGTGCCACCAGCAGCAAACTAGACAACACCGGGGAGCTGTTTTTT. Translating gives CATSSKLDNTGELFF. The V and J genes are TRBV15 and TRBJ2-2; TRBD2 might be the D (5 bases). Trimming cost V 3 bases and J 2 bases, with 10 bases left between them. The germline CDR1 and CDR2 sequences are LNHNV and YYDKDF (reference sequence). This CDR3 is built from 15 residues.

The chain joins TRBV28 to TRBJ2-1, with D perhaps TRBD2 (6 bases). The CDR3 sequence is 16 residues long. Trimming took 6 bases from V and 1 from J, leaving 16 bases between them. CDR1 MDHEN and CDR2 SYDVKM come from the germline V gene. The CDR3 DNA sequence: TGTGCCAGCAGCTCGCTCCGGGACTCGTCCTACAATGAGCAGTTCTTC. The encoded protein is CASSSLRDSSYNEQFF.

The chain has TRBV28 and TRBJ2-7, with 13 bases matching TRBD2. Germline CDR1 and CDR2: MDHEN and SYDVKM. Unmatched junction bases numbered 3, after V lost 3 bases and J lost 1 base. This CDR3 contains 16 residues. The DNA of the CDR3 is TGTGCCAGCAGTTTTGGGGGACTAGCGGGGTCCTACGAGCAGTACTTC. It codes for CASSFGGLAGSYEQYF. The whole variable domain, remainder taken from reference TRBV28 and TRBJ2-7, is DVKVTQSSRYLVKRTGEKVFLECVQDMDHENMFWYRQDPGLGLRLIYFSYDVKMKEKGDIPEGYSVSREKKERFSLILESASTNQTSMYLCASSFGGLAGSYEQYFGPGTRLTVT.

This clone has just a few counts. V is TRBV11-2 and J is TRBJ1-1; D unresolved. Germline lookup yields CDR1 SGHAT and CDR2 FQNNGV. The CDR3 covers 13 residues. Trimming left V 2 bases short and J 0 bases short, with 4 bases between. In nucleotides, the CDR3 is TGTGCCAGCAGCTTAACGGTGAACACTGAAGCTTTCTTT. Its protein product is CASSLTVNTEAFF.

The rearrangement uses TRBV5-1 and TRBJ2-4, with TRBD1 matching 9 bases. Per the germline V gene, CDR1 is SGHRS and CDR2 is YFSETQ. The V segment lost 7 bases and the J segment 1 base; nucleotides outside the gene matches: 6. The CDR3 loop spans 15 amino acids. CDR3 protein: CASARTGEAKNIQYF. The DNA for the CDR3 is TGCGCCAGCGCCCGGACAGGGGAGGCCAAAAACATTCAGTACTTC. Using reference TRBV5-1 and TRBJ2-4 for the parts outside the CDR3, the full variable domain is KAGVTQTPRYLIKTRGQQVTLSCSPISGHRSVSWYQQTPGQGLQFLFEYFSETQRNKGNFPGRFSGRQFSNSRSEMNVSTLELGDSALYLCASARTGEAKNIQYFGAGTRLSVL.

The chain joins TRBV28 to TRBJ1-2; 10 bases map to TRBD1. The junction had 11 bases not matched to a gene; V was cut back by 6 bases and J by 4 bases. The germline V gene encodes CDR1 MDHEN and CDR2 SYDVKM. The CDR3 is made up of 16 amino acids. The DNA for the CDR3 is TGTGCCAGCAGCAACCGGGGGACAGGGGTTCGCTATGGCTACACCTTC. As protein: CASSNRGTGVRYGYTF.

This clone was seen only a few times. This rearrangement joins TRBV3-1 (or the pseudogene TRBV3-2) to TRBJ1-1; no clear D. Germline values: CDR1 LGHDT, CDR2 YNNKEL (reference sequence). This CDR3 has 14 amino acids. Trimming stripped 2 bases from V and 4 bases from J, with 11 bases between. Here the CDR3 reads CASSQLEAGTEAFF. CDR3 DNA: TGTGCCAGCAGCCAACTTGAGGCTGGCACTGAAGCTTTCTTT.

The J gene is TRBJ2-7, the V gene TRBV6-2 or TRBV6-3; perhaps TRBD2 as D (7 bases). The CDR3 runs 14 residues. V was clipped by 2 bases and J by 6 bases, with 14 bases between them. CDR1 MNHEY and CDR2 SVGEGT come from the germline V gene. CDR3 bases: TGTGCCAGCAGTTACCAAGGGGGAGGGTCCGAGCAGTACTTC. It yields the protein CASSYQGGGSEQYF.

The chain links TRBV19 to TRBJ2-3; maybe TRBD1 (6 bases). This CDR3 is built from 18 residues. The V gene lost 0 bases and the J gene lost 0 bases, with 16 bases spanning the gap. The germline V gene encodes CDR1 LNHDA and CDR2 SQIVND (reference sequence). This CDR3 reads CASSIEMTGMASTDTQYF. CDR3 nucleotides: TGTGCCAGTAGTATAGAGATGACAGGCATGGCTAGCACAGATACGCAGTATTTT.